The present T cell receptor (beta chain) was sequenced within a study of T cell clonality in common variable immunodeficiency. The study's findings and limits: Reportedly, TCR beta sequences from common variable immunodeficiency showed fewer deletions and N-nucleotide insertions.

Data came from immunoSEQ multiplex PCR; TCRdb stores just in-frame clones and leaves some out. Sampling found 2,500 to 3,000 clones, none seen once. In its sample, this clone ranks as medium-sized. No antigen is known for it. With the read ending 3 residues before the CDR3 end, the germline J gene is used to fill in that end. Trimming stripped 4 bases from V and 2 bases from J, with 15 bases between. The CDR3 consists of 15 residues. Per germline, CDR1 SGHRS and CDR2 YFSETQ. Heparinized whole blood, about 4.5 to 8.5 ml, came from each donor. This clonotype was obtained from a human donor with common variable immunodeficiency. The chain employs TRBV5-1 and TRBJ2-5, with D unclear. The sequencing input was peripheral blood mononuclear cells. The DNA read from the CDR3 is TGCGCCAGCAGCACCACTAATCCCGTACAAGAGACC. Its translation is CASSTTNPVQET. The complete CDR3 reads CASSTTNPVQETQYF.